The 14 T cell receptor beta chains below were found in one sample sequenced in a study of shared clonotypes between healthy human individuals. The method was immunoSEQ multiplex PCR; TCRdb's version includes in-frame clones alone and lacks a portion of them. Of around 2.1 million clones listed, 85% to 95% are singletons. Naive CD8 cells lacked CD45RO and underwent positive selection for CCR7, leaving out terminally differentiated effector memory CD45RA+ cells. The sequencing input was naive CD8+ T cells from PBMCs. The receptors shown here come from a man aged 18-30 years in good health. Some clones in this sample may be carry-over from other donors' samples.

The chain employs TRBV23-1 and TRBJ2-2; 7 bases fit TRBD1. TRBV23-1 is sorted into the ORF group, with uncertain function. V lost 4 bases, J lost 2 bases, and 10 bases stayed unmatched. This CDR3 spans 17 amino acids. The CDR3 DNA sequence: TGCGCCAGCAGTCCGCCTCGCCGACAGGGTAACACCGGGGAGCTGTTTTTT. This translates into CASSPPRRQGNTGELFF.

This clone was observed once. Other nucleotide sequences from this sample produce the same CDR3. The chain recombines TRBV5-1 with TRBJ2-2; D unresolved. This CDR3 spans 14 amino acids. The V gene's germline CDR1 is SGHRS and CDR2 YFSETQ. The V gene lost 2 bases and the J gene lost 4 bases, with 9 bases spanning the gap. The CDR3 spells CASSFRSRTGELFF. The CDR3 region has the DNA TGCGCCAGCAGCTTCAGGTCGCGCACCGGGGAGCTGTTTTTT. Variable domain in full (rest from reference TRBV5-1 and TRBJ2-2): KAGVTQTPRYLIKTRGQQVTLSCSPISGHRSVSWYQQTPGQGLQFLFEYFSETQRNKGNFPGRFSGRQFSNSRSEMNVSTLELGDSALYLCASSFRSRTGELFFGEGSRLTVL.

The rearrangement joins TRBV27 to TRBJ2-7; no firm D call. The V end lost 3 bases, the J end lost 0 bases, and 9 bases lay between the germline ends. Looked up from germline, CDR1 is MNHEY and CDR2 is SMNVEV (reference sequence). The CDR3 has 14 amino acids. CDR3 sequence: CASSFHASSYEQYF. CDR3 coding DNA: TGTGCCAGCAGTTTCCACGCTAGCTCCTACGAGCAGTACTTC.

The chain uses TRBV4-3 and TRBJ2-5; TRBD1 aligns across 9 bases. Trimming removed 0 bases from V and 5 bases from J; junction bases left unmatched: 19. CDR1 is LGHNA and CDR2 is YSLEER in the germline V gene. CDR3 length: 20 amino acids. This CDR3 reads CASSQESSTLRGQGWETQYF. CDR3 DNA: TGCGCCAGCAGCCAAGAAAGTTCGACCCTCCGTGGACAGGGGTGGGAGACCCAGTACTTC.

In DNA form, the CDR3 reads TGTGCCACCAGCAGAGTTCCGAGGGGGGCCACCTACGAGCAGTACTTC. Translated, it gives CATSRVPRGATYEQYF. This rearrangement joins TRBV15 to TRBJ2-7; D tentatively reads TRBD1 or TRBD2 (6 bases each). From germline, CDR1 is LNHNV and CDR2 YYDKDF (reference sequence). The CDR3 sequence is 16 residues long. Trimming stripped 1 base from V and 2 bases from J, with 15 bases between.

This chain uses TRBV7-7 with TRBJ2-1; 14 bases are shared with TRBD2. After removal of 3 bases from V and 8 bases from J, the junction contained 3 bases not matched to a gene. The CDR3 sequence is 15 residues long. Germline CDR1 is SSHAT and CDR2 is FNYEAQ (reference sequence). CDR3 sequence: CASSLGTSGSYEQFF. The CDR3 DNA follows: TGTGCCAGCAGCTTGGGGACTAGCGGGAGCTATGAGCAGTTCTTC.

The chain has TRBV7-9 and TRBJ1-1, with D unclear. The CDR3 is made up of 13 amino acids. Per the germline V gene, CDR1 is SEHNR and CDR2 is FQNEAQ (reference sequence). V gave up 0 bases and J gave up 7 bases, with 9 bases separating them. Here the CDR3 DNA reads TGTGCCAGCAGCTTAGCACCGGATCTTGAAGCTTTCTTT. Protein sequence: CASSLAPDLEAFF.

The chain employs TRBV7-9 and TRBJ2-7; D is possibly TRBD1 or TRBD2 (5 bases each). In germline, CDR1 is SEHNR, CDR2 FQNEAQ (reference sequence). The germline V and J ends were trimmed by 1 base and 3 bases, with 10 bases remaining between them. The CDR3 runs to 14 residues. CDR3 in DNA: TGTGCCAGCAGCTTAGGGGGACCACACTACGAGCAGTACTTC. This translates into CASSLGGPHYEQYF.

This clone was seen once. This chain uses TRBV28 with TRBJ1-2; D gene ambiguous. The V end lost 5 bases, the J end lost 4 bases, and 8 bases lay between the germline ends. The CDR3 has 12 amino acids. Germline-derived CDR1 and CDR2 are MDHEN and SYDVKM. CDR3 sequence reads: CASSLTIYGYTF. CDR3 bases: TGTGCCAGCAGTCTGACCATCTATGGCTACACCTTC.

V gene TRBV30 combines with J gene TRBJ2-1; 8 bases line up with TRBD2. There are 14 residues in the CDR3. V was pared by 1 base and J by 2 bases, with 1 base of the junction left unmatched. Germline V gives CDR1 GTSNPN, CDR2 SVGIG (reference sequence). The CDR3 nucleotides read TGTGCCTGGAGTGAACTAGCGGCCTACAATGAGCAGTTCTTC. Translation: CAWSELAAYNEQFF.

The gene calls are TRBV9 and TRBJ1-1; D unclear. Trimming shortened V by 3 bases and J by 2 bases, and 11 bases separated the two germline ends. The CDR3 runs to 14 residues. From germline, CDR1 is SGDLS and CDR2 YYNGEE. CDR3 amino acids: CASSGSGINTEAFF. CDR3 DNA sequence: TGTGCCAGCAGCGGGTCCGGAATAAACACTGAAGCTTTCTTT.

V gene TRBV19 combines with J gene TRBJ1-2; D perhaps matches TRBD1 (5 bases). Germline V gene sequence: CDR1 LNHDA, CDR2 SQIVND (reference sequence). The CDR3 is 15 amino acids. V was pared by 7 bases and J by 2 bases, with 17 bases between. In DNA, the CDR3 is TGTGCCAGTACACCGCGGGGCGCGGGGAACTATGGCTACACCTTC. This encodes CASTPRGAGNYGYTF.

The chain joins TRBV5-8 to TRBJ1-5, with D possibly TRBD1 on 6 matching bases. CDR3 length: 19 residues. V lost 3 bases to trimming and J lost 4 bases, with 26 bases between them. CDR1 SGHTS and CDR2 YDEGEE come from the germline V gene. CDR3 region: CASSSLRDKWSGTNQPQHF. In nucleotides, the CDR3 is TGTGCCAGCAGCTCCCTCCGGGACAAATGGTCAGGCACTAATCAGCCCCAGCATTTT.

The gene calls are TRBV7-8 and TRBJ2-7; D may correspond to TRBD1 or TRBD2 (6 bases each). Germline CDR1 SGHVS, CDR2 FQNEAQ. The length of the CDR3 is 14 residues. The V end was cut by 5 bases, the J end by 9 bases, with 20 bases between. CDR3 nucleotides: TGTGCCAGCAGCGCGTTGGAGTCAGGGGAGGTGCAGTACTTC. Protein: CASSALESGEVQYF.